Detailed here is one T cell receptor (beta chain). Its cognate antigen is unknown. The data are from a study of identical twins. Study-wide findings and caveats: Researchers reported weaker excess twin sharing in beta out-of-frame sequences.

The CDR3 sequence is 14 residues long. V lost 3 bases, J lost 0 bases, and 9 bases lay in between. The V gene's germline CDR1 is DFQATT and CDR2 SNEGSKA (reference sequence). A universal primer site was created by template switching, with the cDNA bearing unique molecular identifiers. TCRdb reprocessed the 5' RACE reads via MiXCR and lists one record per CDR3 protein. Altogether hundreds of thousands of distinct CDR3 sequences are present, approximately 21% being singletons, with the ten largest covering 4% to 5.5%. These sequences were also reported in another study, on T cells expressing NK-cell markers. In that study: The TCR beta repertoires were obtained from sorted CD3+CD56+NKG2C+, CD3+CD56+NKG2C- and CD3+CD56-NKG2C+ T cells. A range of roughly 1.0-8% of CD8+ T cells consisted of dominant NKG2C+ clonotypes in a handful of donors.

The sequencing input was PBMCs. The receptor was isolated from a woman aged 18-29 years in good health. The rearrangement joins TRBV20-1 to TRBJ2-1, with D hard to call. The CDR3 here is CSASTTTSYNEQFF. For the CDR3, the DNA is TGCAGTGCTAGTACCACGACCTCCTACAATGAGCAGTTCTTC.